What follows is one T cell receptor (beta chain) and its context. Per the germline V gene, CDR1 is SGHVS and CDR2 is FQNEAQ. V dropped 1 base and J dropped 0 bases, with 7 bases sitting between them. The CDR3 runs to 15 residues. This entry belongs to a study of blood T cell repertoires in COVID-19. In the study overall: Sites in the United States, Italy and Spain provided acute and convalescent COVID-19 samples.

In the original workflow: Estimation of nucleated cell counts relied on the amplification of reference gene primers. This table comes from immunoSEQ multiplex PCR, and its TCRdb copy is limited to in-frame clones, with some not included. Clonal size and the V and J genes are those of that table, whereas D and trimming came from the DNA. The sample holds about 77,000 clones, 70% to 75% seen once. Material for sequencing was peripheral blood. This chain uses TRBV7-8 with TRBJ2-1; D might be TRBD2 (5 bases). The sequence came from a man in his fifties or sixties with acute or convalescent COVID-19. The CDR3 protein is CASSLEGSSYNEQFF. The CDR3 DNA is TGTGCCAGCAGCTTAGAAGGGAGCTCCTACAATGAGCAGTTCTTC.